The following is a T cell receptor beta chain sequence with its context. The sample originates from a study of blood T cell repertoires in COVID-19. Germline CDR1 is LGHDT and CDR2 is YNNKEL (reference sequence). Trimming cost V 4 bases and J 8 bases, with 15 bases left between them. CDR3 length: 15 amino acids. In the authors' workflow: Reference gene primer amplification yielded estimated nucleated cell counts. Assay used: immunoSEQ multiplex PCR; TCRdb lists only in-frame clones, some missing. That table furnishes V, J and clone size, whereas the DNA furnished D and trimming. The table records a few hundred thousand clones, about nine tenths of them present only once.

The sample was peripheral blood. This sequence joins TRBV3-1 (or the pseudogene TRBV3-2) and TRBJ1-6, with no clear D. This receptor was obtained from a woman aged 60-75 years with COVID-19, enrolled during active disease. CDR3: CASSRSDLRDSPLHF. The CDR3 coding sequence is TGTGCCAGCAGCCGCTCGGACCTGAGGGATTCACCCCTCCACTTT.